The 15 T cell receptor beta chains given below trace back to one sample, sequenced in a study of T-cell memory formation after mild COVID-19. TCRdb processed the 5' RACE reads anew with MiXCR; each CDR3 protein has one entry. The profile covers 30,000 to 45,000 distinct CDR3 sequences, with roughly 11% appearing a single time and under 30% taken by the ten largest. Sequenced input: PBMCs or a T cell subset sorted from them (not recorded which). All receptors come from a man younger than 35 who had mild COVID-19 (a few samples of this study predate the infection). Cell type and time point are not known.

The V and J genes are TRBV20-1 and TRBJ1-1, with D perhaps matching TRBD1 (5 bases). The CDR3 length is 14 residues. Germline CDR1 DFQATT, CDR2 SNEGSKA (reference sequence). Trimming removed 0 bases from V and 4 bases from J, with 12 bases in between. The CDR3 sequence is CSARDLGGFTEAFF. The CDR3 DNA is TGCAGTGCTAGAGATTTGGGGGGGTTCACTGAAGCTTTCTTT.

This clonotype was counted many times. V and J are TRBV2 and TRBJ1-1; 8 bases line up with TRBD1. V shed 8 bases, J shed 6 bases, and the junction held 17 bases outside the gene matches. CDR3 length: 16 residues. The germline V gene has CDR1 SNHLY and CDR2 FYNNEI. CDR3 DNA: TGTGCCAGCCCCGAGCCAGGGGGCAGGGGGCTTGCTGAAGCTTTCTTT. This gives the protein CASPEPGGRGLAEAFF.

This clonotype was counted at least ten times. V is TRBV15 and J is TRBJ2-4, with D perhaps assigned TRBD1 or TRBD2 (5 bases each). Germline V gives CDR1 LNHNV, CDR2 YYDKDF (reference sequence). The V end was cut by 7 bases, the J end by 9 bases, with 10 bases between. The length of the CDR3 is 11 residues. This CDR3 is CATTQGPIQYF. DNA for the CDR3: TGTGCCACCACCCAGGGACCCATTCAGTACTTC. The full variable domain, with the rest looked up from reference TRBV15 and TRBJ2-4, is DAMVIQNPRYQVTQFGKPVTLSCSQTLNHNVMYWYQQKSSQAPKLLFHYYDKDFNNEADTPDNFQSRRPNTSFCFLDIRSPGLGDTAMYLCATTQGPIQYFGAGTRLSVL.

This clonotype was detected ten times or more. The chain has TRBV27 and TRBJ2-3; 9 bases align to TRBD1. In germline, CDR1 is MNHEY, CDR2 SMNVEV (reference sequence). This CDR3 region has 13 residues. V gave up 8 bases and J gave up 3 bases; unmatched junction bases: 3. The CDR3 reads CASLGQGTDTQYF. The CDR3 DNA is TGTGCCAGCTTGGGACAGGGAACAGATACGCAGTATTTT.

This clonotype was observed at least ten times. The chain links TRBV7-3 to TRBJ2-3; 7 nucleotides line up with TRBD2. Germline V gene data show CDR1 as SGHTA and CDR2 as FQGTGA. CDR3 length: 15 residues. J was trimmed by 5 bases and V by 0 bases; bases with no gene match: 5. DNA of the CDR3: TGTGCCAGCAGCTTAACGGGGGGGTTCGGAGATACGCAGTATTTT. Translated, it gives CASSLTGGFGDTQYF. The variable domain in full, with the rest retrieved from reference TRBV7-3 and TRBJ2-3, is GAGVSQTPSNKVTEKGKYVELRCDPISGHTALYWYRQSLGQGPEFLIYFQGTGAADDSGLPNDRFFAVRPEGSVSTLKIQRTERGDSAVYLCASSLTGGFGDTQYFGPGTRLTVL.

In its sample, this clonotype was seen many times. The chain joins TRBV10-2 to TRBJ2-7; D not resolved. Trimming took off 3 bases at V and 6 bases at J, with 6 bases between the two ends. Germline lookup yields CDR1 WSHSY and CDR2 SAAADI. The CDR3 consists of 11 residues. The DNA for the CDR3 is TGCGCCAGCAGTGAAGGTAGCGAGCAGTACGTC. Residues: CASSEGSEQYV.

This clonotype was picked up a small number of times. The J gene is TRBJ1-1, the V gene TRBV5-1; 9 nucleotides match TRBD1. The CDR3 totals 16 residues. Trimming cost V 7 bases and J 3 bases; bases outside gene matches: 13. Looked up from germline, CDR1 is SGHRS and CDR2 is YFSETQ. CDR3 nucleotide sequence: TGCGCCAGCGCCGCCGGGACAGGGTTTTCGTACACTGAAGCTTTCTTT. It yields the protein CASAAGTGFSYTEAFF.

This clonotype has ten or more counts. The chain uses TRBV29-1 and TRBJ2-6; D possibly matches TRBD1 or TRBD2 (6 bases each). This CDR3 is 15 amino acids long. Per germline, CDR1 SQVTM and CDR2 ANQGSEA. V gave up 1 base and J gave up 2 bases, with 9 bases separating them. The CDR3 spells CSVEVGGTGANVLTF. The DNA of the CDR3 is TGCAGCGTTGAAGTAGGGGGGACTGGGGCCAACGTCCTGACTTTC. Full variable domain (remainder filled in from reference TRBV29-1 and TRBJ2-6): SAVISQKPSRDICQRGTSLTIQCQVDSQVTMMFWYRQQPGQSLTLIATANQGSEATYESGFVIDKFPISRPNLTFSTLTVSNMSPEDSSIYLCSVEVGGTGANVLTFGAGSRLTVL.

This chain joins TRBV6-5 and TRBJ2-5, with 13 nucleotides matching TRBD2. Germline lookup yields CDR1 MNHEY and CDR2 SVGAGI. V trimming: 6 bases; J trimming: 4 bases; junction bases outside the gene matches: 2. The CDR3 is 14 residues long. Written as DNA, the CDR3 is TGTGCCAGCAGACTAGCGGGGGGGCCAGAGACCCAGTACTTC. Translation: CASRLAGGPETQYF.

At least ten counts were recorded for this clonotype. The rearrangement uses TRBV11-2 and TRBJ2-1; tentatively, D is TRBD1 (5 bases). CDR3 length: 13 amino acids. The V end lost 5 bases, the J end lost 4 bases, and 9 bases lay between the germline ends. Germline V gene data show CDR1 as SGHAT and CDR2 as FQNNGV. CDR3 residues: CASSRDSYNEQFF. The CDR3 nucleotides are TGTGCCAGCAGCCGTGACAGTTACAATGAGCAGTTCTTC.

There are many counts of this clonotype. This chain links TRBV11-1 with TRBJ2-1; D assignment may be TRBD1 or TRBD2 (6 bases each). The CDR3 runs to 16 residues. The V end was cut by 4 bases, the J end by 5 bases, with 18 bases between. Germline lookup yields CDR1 SGHAT and CDR2 FQDESV (reference sequence). DNA of the CDR3: TGTGCCAGCAGCTGGAAATCTAGGGGGGCCCACAATGAGCAGTTCTTC. Protein product: CASSWKSRGAHNEQFF.

The chain is built from TRBV7-6 and TRBJ2-2; 11 bases map to TRBD2. Germline CDR1 reads SGHVS; CDR2 reads FNYEAQ. Trimming took 3 bases from V and 6 from J; bases not matched to a gene: 6. The CDR3 length is 16 residues. CDR3 region: CASSFTSGGISGELFF. CDR3 in DNA: TGTGCCAGCAGCTTTACTAGCGGGGGAATCTCCGGGGAGCTGTTTTTT.

This clonotype was recorded at least ten times. V usage is TRBV7-6 and J usage is TRBJ2-5, with 8 bases matching TRBD2. The CDR3 is 13 amino acids. CDR1 and CDR2 (germline): SGHVS, FNYEAQ. Trimming took 5 bases from V and 5 from J; bases not matched to a gene: 4. CDR3 DNA: TGTGCCAGCAGCCCGGGACTAGGGGAGACCCAGTACTTC. This translates into CASSPGLGETQYF.

This clonotype occurred many times. The gene calls are TRBV6-6 and TRBJ2-1, with 11 positions matching TRBD2. The J segment lost 7 bases and the V segment lost 4 bases, leaving 12 bases of the junction unmatched. Germline loops: CDR1 MNHNY, CDR2 SVGAGI (reference sequence). This CDR3 spans 17 amino acids. CDR3 DNA sequence: TGTGCCAGCAGTTCCCCTCCGACTAGCGGGGCCCTTAATGAGCAGTTCTTC. This codes for CASSSPPTSGALNEQFF.

This clonotype was seen many times. This CDR3 reads CSAALAGGGAATQYF. The CDR3 DNA reads as TGCAGTGCTGCACTAGCGGGGGGGGGAGCCGCTACGCAGTATTTT. The chain combines TRBV20-1 with TRBJ2-3; TRBD2 matches 13 bases. The CDR3 sequence is 15 residues long. V shed 5 bases and J 8 bases; nucleotides not matched to a gene: 10. CDR1 is DFQATT and CDR2 is SNEGSKA in the germline V gene (reference sequence).